These 14 T cell receptor beta chains were sequenced from one sample in a study of T-cell memory formation after mild COVID-19. TCRdb reprocessed the 5' RACE reads with MiXCR, giving one entry per CDR3 protein. The data hold about 430,000 distinct CDR3 sequences, with around 24% observed a single time. The sequenced sample was PBMCs or a T cell subset sorted from them (not recorded which). The receptors originated from an adult woman who had mild COVID-19 (a few samples of this study predate the infection). Cell type and time point are not known.

The chain recombines TRBV19 with TRBJ1-4; no firm D call. Germline V gives CDR1 LNHDA, CDR2 SQIVND (reference sequence). This CDR3 region has 13 residues. Trimming took off 6 bases at V and 7 bases at J, with 12 bases between the two ends. CDR3 protein: CASSPALGEKLFF. CDR3 coding DNA: TGTGCCAGTAGCCCGGCATTGGGTGAAAAACTGTTTTTT.

The rearrangement joins TRBV9 to TRBJ2-1; 11 bases match TRBD2. V shed 2 bases, J shed 7 bases, and the junction held 5 bases outside the gene matches. The germline V gene encodes CDR1 SGDLS and CDR2 YYNGEE. CDR3 size: 15 residues. CDR3 protein: CASSVLSGGANEQFF. The DNA for the CDR3 is TGTGCCAGCAGCGTTCTTAGCGGGGGGGCAAATGAGCAGTTCTTC. Full variable domain (outside the CDR3, taken from reference TRBV9 and TRBJ2-1): DSGVTQTPKHLITATGQRVTLRCSPRSGDLSVYWYQQSLDQGLQFLIQYYNGEERAKGNILERFSAQQFPDLHSELNLSSLELGDSALYFCASSVLSGGANEQFFGPGTRLTVL.

This clonotype was detected only a few times. The chain combines TRBV6-4 with TRBJ2-1; 9 bases fit TRBD2. Germline V CDR1 and CDR2: MRHNA, SNTAGT. J gave up 10 bases and V 0 bases, and 7 bases lay outside the gene matches. CDR3 length equals 15 residues. The CDR3 sequence: CASSDSGLAGTEQFF. The CDR3 DNA follows: TGTGCCAGCAGTGACTCAGGTCTAGCGGGAACGGAGCAGTTCTTC.

The chain joins TRBV5-4 to TRBJ2-7, with TRBD2 identical over 7 bases. This CDR3 region has 17 residues. Germline V gene data show CDR1 as SGHNT and CDR2 as YYREEE (reference sequence). The junction had 12 bases not matched to a gene; V was cut back by 2 bases and J by 1 base. CDR3 amino acids: CASSFPQRGGDSYEQYF. The CDR3 nucleotides are TGTGCCAGCAGCTTCCCTCAGCGGGGTGGCGATTCCTACGAGCAGTACTTC. The full variable domain, in which reference TRBV5-4 and TRBJ2-7 provide the parts outside the CDR3, is ETGVTQSPTHLIKTRGQQVTLRCSSQSGHNTVSWYQQALGQGPQFIFQYYREEENGRGNFPPRFSGLQFPNYSSELNVNALELDDSALYLCASSFPQRGGDSYEQYFGPGTRLTVT.

The chain has TRBV28 and TRBJ1-5; D possibly corresponds to TRBD1 (5 bases). Trimming pared 3 bases from V and 3 bases from J, leaving 9 bases between. The CDR3 is 14 amino acids. Looked up from germline, CDR1 is MDHEN and CDR2 is SYDVKM. The CDR3 region has the DNA TGTGCCAGCAGTTTCTGGGACCCCAATCAGCCCCAGCATTTT. Protein: CASSFWDPNQPQHF. Complete variable domain (other parts from reference TRBV28 and TRBJ1-5): DVKVTQSSRYLVKRTGEKVFLECVQDMDHENMFWYRQDPGLGLRLIYFSYDVKMKEKGDIPEGYSVSREKKERFSLILESASTNQTSMYLCASSFWDPNQPQHFGDGTRLSIL.

This clonotype has just a few counts. The V and J genes are TRBV6-1 and TRBJ2-2; 7 positions match TRBD1. The CDR3 runs 12 residues. Germline assignment: CDR1 MNHNS and CDR2 SASEGT. V was clipped by 7 bases and J by 10 bases; unmatched bases: 6. CDR3 amino acids: CASKGTDAELFF. CDR3 DNA: TGTGCCAGCAAGGGGACAGATGCGGAGCTGTTTTTT.

V gene TRBV11-1 combines with J gene TRBJ2-7; 9 bases line up with TRBD1. From germline, CDR1 is SGHAT and CDR2 FQDESV (reference sequence). The CDR3 is 15 residues long. V shed 5 bases and J 8 bases; nucleotides not matched to a gene: 13. The CDR3 nucleotides read TGTGCCAGCAGCCGGAGGACAGGGGCCGGTTCGAAGCAGTACTTC. It codes for CASSRRTGAGSKQYF.

This chain joins TRBV6-1 and TRBJ2-1; no reliable D call. Germline-derived CDR1 and CDR2 are MNHNS and SASEGT. V was trimmed by 2 bases and J by 4 bases, leaving 15 bases between them. The CDR3 has 16 residues. DNA of the CDR3: TGTGCCAGCAGTGAAAATAGGGTGTCCGTATACAATGAGCAGTTCTTC. Translating it yields CASSENRVSVYNEQFF.

This clonotype was observed many times. The V gene is TRBV5-1, the J gene TRBJ2-3; 10 bases fit TRBD1. Unmatched junction bases numbered 10, after V lost 4 bases and J lost 2 bases. The CDR3 runs 17 residues. Per the germline V gene, CDR1 is SGHRS and CDR2 is YFSETQ. The CDR3 DNA sequence: TGCGCCAGCAGCCTCTCAAGACAGGGGGCGATCACAGATACGCAGTATTTT. Protein sequence: CASSLSRQGAITDTQYF.

In this sample, this clonotype turned up once. The chain employs TRBV5-1 and TRBJ2-3, with D unresolved. The V and J ends lost 2 bases and 1 base respectively, with 14 bases between them. Germline CDR1 and CDR2: SGHRS and YFSETQ. The CDR3 is 16 residues long. The CDR3 is CASSFGSGGRTDTQYF. The CDR3 nucleotides read TGCGCCAGCAGCTTCGGGTCGGGCGGACGCACAGATACGCAGTATTTT.

The chain is built from TRBV19 and TRBJ2-3; D is undetermined. V dropped 1 base and J dropped 0 bases, with 2 bases sitting between them. CDR1 is LNHDA and CDR2 is SQIVND in the germline V gene (reference sequence). The CDR3 is made up of 13 amino acids. CDR3 in amino acids: CASSIASTDTQYF. In nucleotides, the CDR3 is TGTGCCAGTAGTATAGCAAGCACAGATACGCAGTATTTT. The full variable domain, with the rest looked up from reference TRBV19 and TRBJ2-3, is DGGITQSPKYLFRKEGQNVTLSCEQNLNHDAMYWYRQDPGQGLRLIYYSQIVNDFQKGDIAEGYSVSREKKESFPLTVTSAQKNPTAFYLCASSIASTDTQYFGPGTRLTVL.

The table lists this clonotype with a few counts. The rearrangement uses TRBV10-3 and TRBJ1-1; 8 nucleotides match TRBD1. The V segment lost 6 bases and the J segment 4 bases; nucleotides outside the gene matches: 1. CDR1 and CDR2 (germline): ENHRY, SYGVKD. The CDR3 loop spans 12 amino acids. The CDR3 loop reads CAIRDRATEAFF. The DNA for the CDR3 is TGTGCCATCAGGGACAGGGCCACTGAAGCTTTCTTT.

The genes are TRBV6-5 and TRBJ1-6; a weak D match, TRBD1 (5 bases). The CDR3 contains 15 residues. From germline, CDR1 is MNHEY and CDR2 SVGAGI. Trimming cost V 3 bases and J 8 bases, with 14 bases left between them. Here the CDR3 DNA reads TGTGCCAGCAGTTATTCCGGGGGACGGGATTCACCCCTCCACTTT. This sequence encodes CASSYSGGRDSPLHF.

This clonotype was found a few times. The V call is TRBV7-2, the J call TRBJ2-2; D remains unclear. Deletions cut 1 base from V and 3 bases from J, with 6 bases between. The CDR3 has 14 amino acids. CDR1 and CDR2 (germline): SGHTA, FQGNSA. CDR3 sequence reads: CASSLEVYTGELFF. The CDR3 coding sequence is TGTGCCAGCAGCTTAGAAGTTTACACCGGGGAGCTGTTTTTT.